The next 13 T cell receptor beta chains were all read from a single sample in a study of CD8+ T cells in alopecia areata. The sequencing template was cDNA reverse transcribed from extracted RNA. Generated by immunoSEQ multiplex PCR, the TCRdb table keeps only in-frame clones and is missing some. The sample holds about 130,000 clones, roughly 54% seen once. Sample: CD4+ T cells sorted from blood, taken at week 0. The receptor set was obtained from a human donor with alopecia areata.

V usage is TRBV7-9 and J usage is TRBJ2-7, with 8 bases matching TRBD1. Germline CDR1 SEHNR, CDR2 FQNEAQ (reference sequence). With V trimmed by 5 bases and J by 2 bases, 2 bases remained unmatched. The CDR3 is 13 amino acids. Here the CDR3 reads CASSRQGTYEQYF. For the CDR3, the DNA is TGTGCCAGCAGCCGACAGGGGACCTACGAGCAGTACTTC.

CDR3 protein: CASSERGGSDTQYF. CDR3 DNA: TGTGCCAGCAGTGAACGGGGGGGGTCAGATACGCAGTATTTT. The genes are TRBV2 and TRBJ2-3; TRBD2 matches at 8 bases. There are 14 residues in the CDR3. V gave up 2 bases and J gave up 4 bases; unmatched junction bases: 2. The germline CDR1 and CDR2 sequences are SNHLY and FYNNEI.

The V call is TRBV4-1, the J call TRBJ1-6; D remains ambiguous. The CDR3 is 14 amino acids. Germline V gene sequence: CDR1 MGHRA, CDR2 YSYEKL. V lost 1 base and J lost 4, with 5 bases in between. The CDR3 nucleotides are TGCGCCAGCAGCCAAGGGGGATATAATTCACCCCTCCACTTT. Translating it yields CASSQGGYNSPLHF.

CDR3 DNA: TGTGCCAGCAGCTTAGCGAGGGACAGCTATGGCTACACCTTC. Translation gives CASSLARDSYGYTF. This chain connects TRBV7-9 to TRBJ1-2; 7 bases are shared with TRBD1. CDR1 and CDR2 from the germline V gene are SEHNR and FQNEAQ (reference sequence). This CDR3 region has 14 residues. The V and J ends lost 0 bases and 4 bases, in that order; junction bases with no gene match: 2.

This clone has more than one count but fewer than ten. The chain couples TRBV2 to TRBJ2-3, with no clear D. CDR3 length: 13 residues. CDR1 and CDR2 from the germline V gene are SNHLY and FYNNEI. The germline V and J ends were trimmed by 4 bases and 6 bases, with 11 bases remaining between them. DNA for the CDR3: TGTGCCAGCAGTGTAAACGAACGGGATACGCAGTATTTT. Residues: CASSVNERDTQYF.

The chain joins TRBV7-2 to TRBJ2-5; no clear D gene. The CDR3 has 17 amino acids. CDR1 SGHTA and CDR2 FQGNSA come from the germline V gene. The V end lost 4 bases, the J end lost 5 bases, and 23 bases lay between the germline ends. CDR3 nucleotide sequence: TGTGCCAGCAGCTATTCCGTAACACGAGCAGTCTGGGAGACCCAGTACTTC. It codes for CASSYSVTRAVWETQYF.

The chain has TRBV6-5 and TRBJ1-2; TRBD1 might be the D (5 bases). The CDR3 extends over 16 amino acids. Trimming left V 0 bases short and J 3 bases short, with 14 bases between. Looked up from germline, CDR1 is MNHEY and CDR2 is SVGAGI. The CDR3 loop reads CASSYSWRGGDYGYTF. CDR3 DNA: TGTGCCAGCAGTTACTCATGGCGGGGGGGTGACTATGGCTACACCTTC.

This clone occurred a few times. The CDR3 loop reads CASSLIGGDTEAFF. CDR3 in DNA: TGCGCCAGCAGCTTGATCGGTGGGGACACTGAAGCTTTCTTT. The V gene is TRBV5-1, the J gene TRBJ1-1, with D unclear. Trimming removed 1 base at V and 3 bases at J, with 10 bases between. In germline, CDR1 is SGHRS, CDR2 YFSETQ. CDR3 size: 14 residues. The complete variable domain, with remaining parts taken from reference TRBV5-1 and TRBJ1-1, reads KAGVTQTPRYLIKTRGQQVTLSCSPISGHRSVSWYQQTPGQGLQFLFEYFSETQRNKGNFPGRFSGRQFSNSRSEMNVSTLELGDSALYLCASSLIGGDTEAFFGQGTRLTVV.

The chain combines TRBV18 with TRBJ1-1; TRBD1 matches at 8 bases. This CDR3 has 16 residues. The J segment lost 2 bases and the V segment lost 3 bases, leaving 8 bases of the junction unmatched. Per the germline V gene, CDR1 is KGHSH and CDR2 is LQKENI. The CDR3 nucleotides are TGTGCCAGCTCACCTAGACAGGGGACGCCCAACACTGAAGCTTTCTTT. Protein sequence: CASSPRQGTPNTEAFF.

This rearrangement joins TRBV7-2 to TRBJ1-5, with no clear D. The CDR3 has 13 amino acids. The germline V and J ends were trimmed by 4 bases and 9 bases, with 13 bases remaining between them. Germline CDR1 and CDR2: SGHTA and FQGNSA. The CDR3 bases are TGTGCCAGCAGCTCCGACCCATTACCGCCCCAGCATTTT. Protein sequence: CASSSDPLPPQHF.

The V and J genes are TRBV5-1 and TRBJ2-3; 10 bases match TRBD2. Germline loops: CDR1 SGHRS, CDR2 YFSETQ. Unmatched junction bases numbered 5, after V lost 4 bases and J lost 0 bases. The CDR3 sequence is 16 residues long. The CDR3 DNA reads as TGCGCCAGCAGCACAGGACTAGCGGCTAGCACAGATACGCAGTATTTT. Translating gives CASSTGLAASTDTQYF.

The genes are TRBV13 and TRBJ1-6; D perhaps matches TRBD1 (5 bases). CDR3 size: 14 residues. V lost 1 base, J lost 8 bases, and 9 bases lay in between. The germline V gene has CDR1 PRHDT and CDR2 FYEKMQ (reference sequence). The CDR3 nucleotides are TGTGCCAGCAGCTTAGCGTCGGGGCATTCACCCCTCCACTTT. Translation: CASSLASGHSPLHF.

This clone was counted a single time. The gene calls are TRBV7-9 and TRBJ1-2; possible D gene TRBD1, 5 bases. Per germline, CDR1 SEHNR and CDR2 FQNEAQ (reference sequence). The germline V and J ends were trimmed by 5 bases and 7 bases, with 20 bases remaining between them. The CDR3 runs 15 residues. The CDR3 reads CASSRPGTQRGGYTF. The CDR3 DNA follows: TGTGCCAGCAGCCGCCCCGGGACTCAAAGGGGTGGCTACACCTTC.